This TCR beta chain was identified in a study of response to subunit inactivated influenza vaccine. This clonotype was seen at least ten times. What it binds is not known. General study findings and limits: Authors suggested seasonal influenza vaccinations each recruit few new T cells.

V was pared by 3 bases and J by 7 bases, with 11 bases between. Per germline, CDR1 SGHDT and CDR2 YYEEEE. CDR3 size: 12 residues. MiXCR was run by TCRdb on the RT-PCR reads, yielding one entry per CDR3 protein. The table records about 160,000 distinct CDR3 sequences, roughly 10% of them present only once. The V gene is TRBV5-6, the J gene TRBJ2-7; no clear D. This TCR was recovered from a man aged 50 to 60 who received an inactivated influenza vaccine. The sequencing used non-naive T cells sorted from PBMCs, collected more than 35 days after vaccination. Here the CDR3 reads CASSWQKVEQYF. DNA for the CDR3: TGTGCCAGCAGCTGGCAGAAGGTTGAGCAGTACTTC.